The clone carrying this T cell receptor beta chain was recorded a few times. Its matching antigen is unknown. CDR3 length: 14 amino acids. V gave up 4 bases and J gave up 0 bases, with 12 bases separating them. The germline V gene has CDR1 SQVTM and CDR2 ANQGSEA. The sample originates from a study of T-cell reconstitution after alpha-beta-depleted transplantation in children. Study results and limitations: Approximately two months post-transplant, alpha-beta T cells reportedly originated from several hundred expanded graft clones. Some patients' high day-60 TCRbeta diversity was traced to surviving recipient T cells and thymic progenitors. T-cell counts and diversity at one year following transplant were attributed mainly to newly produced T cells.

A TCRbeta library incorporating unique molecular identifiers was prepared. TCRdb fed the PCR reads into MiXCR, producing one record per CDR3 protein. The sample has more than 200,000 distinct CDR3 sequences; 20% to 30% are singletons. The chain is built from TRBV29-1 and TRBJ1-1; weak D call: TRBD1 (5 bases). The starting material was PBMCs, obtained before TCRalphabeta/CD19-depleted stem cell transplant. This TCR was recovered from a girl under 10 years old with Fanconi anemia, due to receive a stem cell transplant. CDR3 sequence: CSVVENRMNTEAFF. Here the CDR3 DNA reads TGCAGCGTTGTAGAGAACAGGATGAACACTGAAGCTTTCTTT.